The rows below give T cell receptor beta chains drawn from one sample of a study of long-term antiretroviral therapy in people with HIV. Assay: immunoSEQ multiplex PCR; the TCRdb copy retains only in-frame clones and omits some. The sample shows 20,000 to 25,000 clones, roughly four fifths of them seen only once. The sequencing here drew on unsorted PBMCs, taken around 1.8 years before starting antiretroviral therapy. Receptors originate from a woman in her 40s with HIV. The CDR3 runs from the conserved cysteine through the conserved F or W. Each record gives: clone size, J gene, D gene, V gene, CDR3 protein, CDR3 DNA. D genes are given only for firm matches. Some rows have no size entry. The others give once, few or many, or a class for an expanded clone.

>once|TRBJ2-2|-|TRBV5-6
CASSGGNTGELFF
TGTGCCAGCAGTGGAGGGAACACCGGGGAGCTGTTTTTT
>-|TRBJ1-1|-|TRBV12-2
CASRLVYRGKISEAFF
TGTGCAAGTCGCTTAGTTTACAGGGGGAAGATATCTGAAGCTTTCTTT
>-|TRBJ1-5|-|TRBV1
CTSSQVADRPPQHF
TGCACCAGCAGCCAAGTAGCGGATAGGCCGCCCCAGCATTTT
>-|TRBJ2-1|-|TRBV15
CATSGRQDYNEQFF
TGTGCCACCAGCGGGCGACAAGATTACAATGAGCAGTTCTTC
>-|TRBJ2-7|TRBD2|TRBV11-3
CASSLVASGGGYEQYF
TGTGCCAGCAGCTTAGTGGCTAGCGGGGGAGGTTACGAGCAGTACTTC
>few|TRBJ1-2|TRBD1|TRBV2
CASGNTGGGYGYTF
TGTGCCAGCGGCAATACAGGGGGCGGCTATGGCTACACCTTC
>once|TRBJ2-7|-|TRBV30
CAWSVSREQYF
TGTGCCTGGAGTGTCAGCCGGGAGCAGTACTTC
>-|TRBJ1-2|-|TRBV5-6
CASSFLPKGNYGYTF
TGTGCCAGCAGCTTCTTACCGAAAGGGAACTATGGCTACACCTTC
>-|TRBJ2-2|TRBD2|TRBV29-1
CSVVATTRGADTGELFF
TGCAGCGTTGTCGCCACGACGCGGGGGGCGGATACCGGGGAGCTGTTTTTT
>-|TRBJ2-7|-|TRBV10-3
CAIREAQGEAYEQYF
TGTGCCATCAGGGAAGCACAGGGAGAGGCCTACGAGCAGTACTTC
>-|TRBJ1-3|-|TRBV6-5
CASSYGRDSGNTIYF
TGTGCCAGCAGTTACGGACGGGACTCTGGAAACACCATATATTTT
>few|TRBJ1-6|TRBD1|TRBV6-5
CASSGQGATSPLHF
TGTGCCAGCAGTGGCCAGGGGGCTACGTCACCCCTCCACTTT
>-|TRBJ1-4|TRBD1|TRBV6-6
CASLDRGIEKLFF
TGTGCCTCCTTAGACAGGGGGATTGAAAAACTGTTTTTT